This T cell receptor beta chain emerged from a study of T cells in Graves' hyperthyroidism and ophthalmopathy (dated by TCRdb to the late 2010s). Regarding the research as a whole: Peripheral blood samples were taken at the time of initial diagnosis, prior to any treatment. A discovery cohort of 95 to 100 patients, about 40 with Graves' ophthalmopathy and more than 55 with stable Graves' hyperthyroidism, was used to find distinguishing TCR V-J signatures. Prospective prediction of ophthalmopathy was tested in an independent validation cohort consisting of 18 hyperthyroidism patients and about 17 patients who later progressed to ophthalmopathy. For training and testing, the 95 to 100 patients in the discovery cohort were randomly divided in a 7:3 ratio. Thyroid tissue and blood T-cell repertoires from about six Graves' hyperthyroidism patients were also compared in the study. Once sampling was done, hyperthyroidism patients were given methimazole at a starting dose of 30 mg daily, whereas ophthalmopathy patients were given high-dose intravenous methylprednisolone. TCR Vbeta CDR3 sequencing of roughly 140 peripheral blood samples (over 40 ophthalmopathy, about 74 hyperthyroidism and some 17 progressor patients) is reported in the paper.

Moderately to severely active disease, a Clinical Activity Score of at least 3, a NOSPECS grade of at least 4, and a duration under 3 months were present in ophthalmopathy patients. Patients with uncontrolled infections, other autoimmune diseases, pregnancy or lactation were excluded. Diagnoses relied on clinical symptoms, serum thyroxine and TRAb, thyroid ultrasound and orbital computed tomography. PBMCs were separated from roughly 10 ml of fresh peripheral blood using Ficoll-Paque density gradient centrifugation. Total RNA was extracted using Trizol reagent, and RNA quality was assessed on an Agilent 2100 Bioanalyzer. Study-wide findings and limitations: In cross-validation, a model built on a 13 V-J signature told ophthalmopathy apart from stable hyperthyroidism with 85% to 90% sensitivity and approximately 81% specificity, and in testing the same model reached 80%/75%. Blood samples also contained most of the expanded thyroid clonotypes (frequency above 0.001), which suggests that blood repertoires may reflect thyroid immune responses. Sample size was not statistically predetermined, and investigators were not blinded to group allocation. In validation, the model predicted progression to ophthalmopathy with approximately 71% sensitivity and 72% to 85% specificity, a median of around 6.6 months before onset.

From a lookup of the germline V gene, CDR1 and CDR2 are SGDLS and YYNGEE. The CDR3 starts with the cysteine, ends with the phenylalanine, and has 16 residues. Only CDR3 DNA is held: 48 bases, read in frame from base 1. The V end loses 4 bases and the J end loses 1 base, and a stretch of 14 bases separates them. The TCR beta CDR3 regions were amplified from the RNA transcripts. A first-round RT-PCR of the TCR CDR3 used the HTBI primer set with the Qiagen OneStep RT-PCR kit. Libraries were constructed in a second round of multiplex PCR, after which size selection and purification were carried out. The libraries were sequenced on an Illumina HiSeq2000 using paired-end 100 bp reads. On the study's bioinformatics: SOAPnuke was used to process the raw data, throwing out any read that contained adapters or uncalled bases, had a mean Phred below 15, or lacked an exact constant-primer or identifier match. High-quality paired reads were merged with COPE v1.2.5, and unique nucleotide sequences were defined as clonotypes. MiTCR v1.1 was used to align clonotypes to the IMGT TRBV, TRBD and TRBJ reference segments. Analysis was restricted to V-J combinations with a frequency above 0.0001, which covered roughly 99% of repertoires. A TCS score was defined as the ratio between F50 (clonal expansion) and ExV (chaos), using BLOSUM62-based TCRdist between CDR3 peptides within each V-J. Welch's t-statistics and random forest reduced roughly 500 V-J features to 13, which were used in a naive Bayes classifier (R e1071). Starting from the raw public reads, TCRdb applied fastp trimming at Q25, assembled clones with MiXCR and retained in-frame beta chains. Each CDR3 protein appears once, grouped with its most common genes and DNA. The V and J calls follow TCRdb's processing rather than the paper's. The sample table records about 400,000 distinct CDR3 sequences; about 15% of these occur just once. Clones ranked in the top ten supply about 13% of the sample.

As for this clonotype: Which antigen it targets is not known. No per-base quality is available; no much larger clone lies one base away.

Source material: blood. The receptor was derived from a man aged 18 to 30 with Graves' ophthalmopathy. In this chain, TRBV9 is recombined with TRBJ2-2; possibly the D gene is TRBD1, per 6 matching bases. The CDR3 region: CASSPRNRVNTGELFF. The nucleotide sequence is given as TGTGCCAGCAGCCCACGAAACAGGGTGAACACCGGGGAGCTGTTTTTT.